The clone carrying this T cell receptor beta chain was picked up many times. Its specificity is unknown. Previously, flow cytometry had revealed CD8+CD57+ cell expansion in the patients chosen for sequencing. This record belongs to a study of CD8+CD57+ T cells in acquired aplastic anemia. V gave up 0 bases and J gave up 4 bases, with 9 bases separating them. The CDR3 is made up of 14 amino acids. The V gene's germline CDR1 is SGHRS and CDR2 YFSETQ. The study's findings and limits: Almost 30 CD8+ CDR3 sequences occurred in both the patients and the controls.

The study profiled TCR beta VDJ and CDR3 using genomic DNA as template. TCRdb analysed the reads with MiXCR anew, one entry per CDR3 protein. The top ten hold 30% to 40% of the sample, which has about 160,000 distinct CDR3 sequences, around half seen once. The receptor was isolated from a human donor with aplastic anemia. V usage is TRBV5-1 and J usage is TRBJ2-3; D uncertain. Sample: sorted CD4+, CD8+, or CD8+CD57+ T cells (not recorded which) from PBMCs. CDR3 sequence (DNA): TGCGCCAGCAGCTTGGAATTAACAGCAGATACGCAGTATTTT. Protein: CASSLELTADTQYF.